The entry that follows covers one TCR beta chain sequence. These data originate in a study of shared clonotypes between healthy human individuals. Germline assignment: CDR1 MGHRA and CDR2 YSYEKL. V lost 0 bases and J lost 0, with 14 bases in between. The CDR3 is 17 residues long. Negatively enriched CD4+ T cells were divided by CD45RA into naive and memory. Clones were sequenced by immunoSEQ multiplex PCR, and TCRdb holds only the in-frame ones, with some missing. Among approximately 980,000 clones listed, about 80% were seen once. Input material: memory CD4+ T cells sorted from blood. The subset: CD45RA-negative fraction. The J gene is TRBJ1-2, the V gene TRBV4-1; D ambiguous. The TCR originated in a young man in good health. In DNA form, the CDR3 reads TGCGCCAGCAGCCAAGATATGGTGCCAGCCCCTAACTATGGCTACACCTTC. Translating it yields CASSQDMVPAPNYGYTF.